This T cell receptor (beta chain) was captured by sequencing in a study of response to subunit inactivated influenza vaccine. Study results and limitations: It was suggested by the authors that few new T cells are recruited by each seasonal influenza vaccination.

TCRdb processed the RT-PCR reads anew with MiXCR; each CDR3 protein has one entry. The sample includes 300,000 to 350,000 distinct CDR3 sequences, 21% of them seen just once. In this sample, this clonotype turned up a few times. The antigen remains undetermined. The V and J ends lost 3 bases and 6 bases respectively, with 18 bases between them. CDR3 length: 15 amino acids. Sequencing used PBMCs from blood, obtained less than 22 months after vaccination. This receptor was obtained from a man between 50 and 69 years old who received an inactivated influenza vaccine. The chain has TRBV12-3 or TRBV12-4 and TRBJ2-7; possible D gene TRBD2, 5 bases. CDR3 in amino acids: CASSFGGLLGAEQYF. The CDR3 coding sequence is TGTGCCAGCAGTTTCGGAGGTCTTCTCGGCGCCGAGCAGTACTTC.